These 20 T cell receptor beta chains were all obtained from the same sample, sequenced in a study of T-cell reconstitution after alpha-beta-depleted transplantation in children. Preparation of the TCRbeta library used unique molecular identifiers. TCRdb re-called the PCR reads through MiXCR, storing one row per CDR3 protein. The sample shows about 600,000 distinct CDR3 sequences, under 12% of them seen only once. The sequences come from PBMCs from the stem cell graft donor, collected from the stem cell graft. Receptors originate from a human donor who donated a stem cell graft to a child with acute myeloid leukemia.

The rearrangement uses TRBV28 and TRBJ2-7, with unresolved D. The CDR3 is 12 amino acids. With 1 base removed from V and 5 bases from J, the gap between germline ends came to 6 bases. Germline V CDR1 and CDR2: MDHEN, SYDVKM. In DNA, the CDR3 is TGTGCCAGCAGTTTATTACAGAACGAGCAGTACTTC. Amino acid sequence: CASSLLQNEQYF.

The V gene is TRBV18, the J gene TRBJ2-3, with TRBD2 matching 10 bases. CDR1 is KGHSH and CDR2 is LQKENI in the germline V gene. The CDR3 loop spans 17 amino acids. Trimming removed 1 base from V and 0 bases from J; junction bases left unmatched: 4. Here the CDR3 reads CASSPRETSGSTDTQYF. The DNA of the CDR3 is TGTGCCAGCTCACCACGGGAGACTAGCGGGAGCACAGATACGCAGTATTTT.

This clonotype was counted many times. The chain couples TRBV4-3 to TRBJ2-1; D perhaps matches TRBD2 (5 bases). The ends were cut back, 0 bases at V and 9 bases at J, with 12 bases in the middle. The CDR3 totals 14 residues. Germline values: CDR1 LGHNA, CDR2 YSLEER. The CDR3 here is CASSQEIGEREQFF. CDR3 DNA: TGCGCCAGCAGCCAAGAGATCGGGGAGCGTGAGCAGTTCTTC.

The chain carries TRBV7-9 and TRBJ2-7; D is possibly TRBD1 or TRBD2 (7 bases each). Germline CDR1 is SEHNR and CDR2 is FQNEAQ (reference sequence). The V gene lost 1 base and the J gene lost 4 bases, with 11 bases spanning the gap. The CDR3 spans 14 residues. CDR3 residues: CASSLVRGGYEQYF. The CDR3 DNA is TGTGCCAGCAGCTTAGTCAGGGGGGGATACGAGCAGTACTTC. Complete variable domain (other parts from reference TRBV7-9 and TRBJ2-7): DTGVSQNPRHKITKRGQNVTFRCDPISEHNRLYWYRQTLGQGPEFLTYFQNEAQLEKSRLLSDRFSAERPKGSFSTLEIQRTEQGDSAMYLCASSLVRGGYEQYFGPGTRLTVT.

The chain combines TRBV15 with TRBJ2-1; 8 bases map to TRBD2. CDR1 LNHNV and CDR2 YYDKDF come from the germline V gene (reference sequence). J was trimmed by 7 bases and V by 0 bases; bases with no gene match: 11. The CDR3 has 17 residues. CDR3 coding DNA: TGTGCCACCAGCAGAGATTTCCCGGGAGGGCCGAATAATGAGCAGTTCTTC. As protein: CATSRDFPGGPNNEQFF.

The V call is TRBV27, the J call TRBJ2-7; maybe TRBD1 (6 bases). Germline CDR1 reads MNHEY; CDR2 reads SMNVEV (reference sequence). Trimming took off 7 bases at V and 4 bases at J, with 20 bases between the two ends. This CDR3 has 15 amino acids. The DNA of the CDR3 is TGTGCCAGCAATACCGTGGGGGCTGCTCTGTACGAGCAGTACTTC. It is translated as CASNTVGAALYEQYF.

The rearrangement joins TRBV12-3 or TRBV12-4 to TRBJ2-7; TRBD2 aligns across 8 bases. The CDR3 has 18 residues. Unmatched junction bases numbered 12, after V lost 0 bases and J lost 2 bases. This CDR3 is CASSLAGGGGGPTYEQYF. The CDR3, as DNA: TGTGCCAGCAGTTTAGCGGGCGGAGGCGGGGGGCCTACCTACGAGCAGTACTTC.

This clonotype turned up a few times. J is TRBJ2-3 and V is TRBV5-1; D is perhaps TRBD1 (5 bases). Looked up from germline, CDR1 is SGHRS and CDR2 is YFSETQ. This CDR3 is built from 13 residues. V lost 3 bases and J lost 4, with 9 bases in between. For the CDR3, the DNA is TGCGCCAGCAGCTATCAGGGTCCAGATACGCAGTATTTT. Translation: CASSYQGPDTQYF.

This clonotype has at least ten counts. This rearrangement joins TRBV10-3 to TRBJ2-7; D remains ambiguous. The CDR3 is 11 residues long. Germline CDR1 and CDR2: ENHRY and SYGVKD. V was pared by 8 bases and J by 3 bases, with 8 bases between. The CDR3 here is CAIGQNYEQYF. The CDR3 DNA is TGTGCCATCGGGCAGAACTACGAGCAGTACTTC.

The gene calls are TRBV5-1 and TRBJ2-3, with unresolved D. V was shortened by 4 bases and J by 0 bases, with 12 bases between the two germline ends. Germline lookup yields CDR1 SGHRS and CDR2 YFSETQ. This CDR3 spans 15 amino acids. CDR3 sequence (DNA): TGCGCCAGCAGCGCATCGACTGCCAGCACAGATACGCAGTATTTT. This gives the protein CASSASTASTDTQYF.

This clonotype has more than one count but fewer than ten. The genes are TRBV20-1 and TRBJ1-1; D not resolved. V shed 4 bases and J shed 4 bases, with 16 bases lying between them. This CDR3 is built from 14 residues. CDR1 is DFQATT and CDR2 is SNEGSKA in the germline V gene (reference sequence). The CDR3 loop is CSAKETAGATEAFF. In nucleotides, the CDR3 is TGCAGTGCTAAAGAAACAGCAGGAGCCACTGAAGCTTTCTTT.

This clonotype was seen at least ten times. The V and J genes are TRBV7-2 and TRBJ2-5; 11 nucleotides agree with TRBD2. The CDR3 length is 14 residues. Germline V gene sequence: CDR1 SGHTA, CDR2 FQGNSA. Germline trimming cut 3 bases from V and 4 bases from J; bases unmatched to any gene: 1. DNA of the CDR3: TGTGCCAGCAGCTTTAGCGGGAGGGCAGAGACCCAGTACTTC. As protein: CASSFSGRAETQYF.

The chain carries TRBV18 and TRBJ2-7, with D possibly being TRBD1 or TRBD2 (6 bases each). V lost 0 bases to trimming and J lost 4 bases, with 19 bases between them. CDR1 and CDR2 (germline): KGHSH, LQKENI. CDR3 length: 17 residues. CDR3 sequence: CASSPPSLTGRTYEQYF. For the CDR3, the DNA is TGTGCCAGCTCACCACCTTCTCTAACAGGGAGGACGTACGAGCAGTACTTC.

Ten or more counts support this clonotype. V and J are TRBV10-3 and TRBJ2-7; unclear D gene. Trimming removed 0 bases at V and 5 bases at J, with 5 bases between. The CDR3 runs to 12 residues. Germline V gene data show CDR1 as ENHRY and CDR2 as SYGVKD. This chain's CDR3 is CAISESNNEQYF. CDR3 in DNA: TGTGCCATCAGTGAGTCTAACAACGAGCAGTACTTC.

This clonotype was detected a few times. This rearrangement joins TRBV7-9 to TRBJ2-3; 9 bases are a match to TRBD1. The ends lost 3 bases at V and 2 bases at J; junction bases unmatched: 3. CDR3 length: 15 amino acids. Germline V lookup: CDR1 SEHNR, CDR2 FQNEAQ (reference sequence). In nucleotides, the CDR3 is TGTGCCAGCAGCTTCCGGGACAGGGACACAGATACGCAGTATTTT. Its protein product is CASSFRDRDTDTQYF.

This clonotype showed up just a few times. The rearrangement links TRBV5-1 to TRBJ1-1; D is undetermined. This CDR3 region has 14 residues. The V gene's germline CDR1 is SGHRS and CDR2 YFSETQ. V lost 4 bases and J lost 1, with 11 bases in between. This CDR3 reads CASSPLARNTEAFF. CDR3 DNA sequence: TGCGCCAGCAGCCCCCTCGCCAGGAACACTGAAGCTTTCTTT.

The rearrangement joins TRBV6-1 to TRBJ2-7; no clear D. The CDR3 extends over 16 amino acids. CDR1 and CDR2 (germline): MNHNS, SASEGT. The V end lost 8 bases, the J end lost 4 bases, and 24 bases lay between the germline ends. CDR3 nucleotide sequence: TGTGCCAGCGCCCCTGATCGTCAGTCTGGATGGTACGAGCAGTACTTC. As protein: CASAPDRQSGWYEQYF.

Ten or more counts support this clonotype. This chain connects TRBV20-1 to TRBJ2-7, with 8 nucleotides matching TRBD2. Germline loops: CDR1 DFQATT, CDR2 SNEGSKA (reference sequence). The J segment lost 5 bases and the V segment lost 2 bases, leaving 8 bases of the junction unmatched. This CDR3 comprises 14 residues. The CDR3, as DNA: TGCAGTGCTAGACTAAGCGGGAGACGGAACGAGCAGTACTTC. It encodes CSARLSGRRNEQYF.

This clonotype was observed a handful of times. V is TRBV7-6 and J is TRBJ2-7, with 13 nucleotides matching TRBD2. The CDR3 length is 15 residues. Trimming removed 5 bases from V and 3 bases from J; junction bases left unmatched: 4. The germline CDR1 and CDR2 sequences are SGHVS and FNYEAQ. The CDR3 region has the DNA TGTGCCAGCAGCCGGGGGACTAGCGGGGTCTACGAGCAGTACTTC. Translating gives CASSRGTSGVYEQYF.

This clonotype appeared many times. The rearrangement links TRBV27 to TRBJ2-3; 7 bases match TRBD1. CDR3 length equals 15 residues. The germline CDR1 and CDR2 sequences are MNHEY and SMNVEV (reference sequence). After removal of 3 bases from V and 6 bases from J, the junction contained 9 bases not matched to a gene. CDR3 sequence: CASSFQTDRFDTQYF. In nucleotides, the CDR3 is TGTGCCAGCAGTTTCCAAACGGACAGGTTTGATACGCAGTATTTT.